A single sample gave rise to the 12 T cell receptor beta chains below, sequenced in a study of T-cell reconstitution after alpha-beta-depleted transplantation in children. Unique molecular identifiers were incorporated during preparation of the TCRbeta library. In TCRdb, the PCR reads were re-called with MiXCR into one record per CDR3 protein. The data show over 550,000 distinct CDR3 sequences, roughly a tenth seen once. This material consisted of PBMCs from the stem cell graft donor, taken from the stem cell graft. Receptor source: a human donor who donated a stem cell graft to a child with acute myeloid leukemia.

This clonotype was seen more than once but under ten times. V usage is TRBV7-2 and J usage is TRBJ2-3; D remains ambiguous. This CDR3 region has 15 residues. Germline V gene data show CDR1 as SGHTA and CDR2 as FQGNSA. V was shortened by 5 bases and J by 5 bases, with 17 bases between the two germline ends. In DNA form, the CDR3 reads TGTGCCAGCAGCCCGGACCGCAGCGTCAGAGATACGCAGTATTTT. Its translation is CASSPDRSVRDTQYF.

The J gene is TRBJ2-5, the V gene TRBV29-1, with a weak D call TRBD1 (6 bases). V was clipped by 4 bases and J by 2 bases, with 11 bases between them. The CDR3 contains 13 residues. CDR1 is SQVTM and CDR2 is ANQGSEA in the germline V gene. In DNA form, the CDR3 reads TGCAGCGTTGCCGGACAGAGTCAAGAGACCCAGTACTTC. It specifies CSVAGQSQETQYF.

The chain recombines TRBV5-1 with TRBJ2-3; 10 nucleotides align to TRBD2. Germline-derived CDR1 and CDR2 are SGHRS and YFSETQ. After removal of 4 bases from V and 0 bases from J, the junction contained 8 bases not matched to a gene. CDR3 length: 17 residues. In nucleotides, the CDR3 is TGCGCCAGCAGCCCGGGACTAGCGACAACCAGCACAGATACGCAGTATTTT. It encodes CASSPGLATTSTDTQYF.

This clonotype was seen a few times. This rearrangement joins TRBV4-2 to TRBJ2-1; 14 bases are a match to TRBD2. CDR1 is LGHNA, CDR2 YNFKEQ, per germline. The V and J ends lost 4 bases and 5 bases, in that order; junction bases with no gene match: 16. The CDR3 length is 20 residues. The CDR3 DNA is TGTGCCAGCAGCCTCCGTCCGGGACTAGCGGGAGTGACGCGGGACAATGAGCAGTTCTTC. It yields the protein CASSLRPGLAGVTRDNEQFF.

At least ten counts were recorded for this clonotype. The rearrangement uses TRBV25-1 and TRBJ2-7; the D is unclear. Trimming cost V 1 base and J 3 bases, with 16 bases left between them. Germline CDR1 MGHDK, CDR2 SYGVNS. CDR3 size: 16 residues. The CDR3 DNA reads as TGTGCCAGCAGTGAATCCCCCCGTGGGTTCCGCTACGAGCAGTACTTC. Translating gives CASSESPRGFRYEQYF.

This clonotype was seen only a few times. V is TRBV7-3 and J is TRBJ1-1; 11 nucleotides align to TRBD1. The CDR3 contains 13 residues. J was trimmed by 8 bases and V by 5 bases; bases with no gene match: 4. CDR1 is SGHTA and CDR2 is FQGTGA in the germline V gene. This CDR3 is CASSLDRGREAFF. The CDR3 region has the DNA TGTGCCAGCAGCCTGGACAGGGGGCGAGAAGCTTTCTTT.

This chain links TRBV4-3 with TRBJ2-2; TRBD2 agrees at 7 bases. CDR3 size: 17 residues. CDR1 is LGHNA and CDR2 is YSLEER in the germline V gene. Trimming removed 0 bases from V and 4 bases from J; junction bases left unmatched: 8. The CDR3 protein is CASSQDPGRPPTGELFF. CDR3 coding DNA: TGCGCCAGCAGCCAAGATCCCGGGAGGCCGCCCACCGGGGAGCTGTTTTTT.

The V gene is TRBV12-3 or TRBV12-4, the J gene TRBJ2-2; TRBD2 agrees at 7 bases. The CDR3 totals 18 residues. V shed 11 bases, J shed 2 bases, and the junction held 20 bases outside the gene matches. The CDR3 spells CALCSGLGPSYNTGELFF. Written as DNA, the CDR3 is TGTGCCCTCTGTTCAGGACTAGGCCCTTCTTATAACACCGGGGAGCTGTTTTTT.

This clonotype was counted ten times or more. Written as DNA, the CDR3 is TGTGCCAGCAGCTTAAGTCTTTTAGCGGGAGGAGGATACCAAGAGACCCAGTACTTC. Amino acid sequence: CASSLSLLAGGGYQETQYF. V gene TRBV7-3 combines with J gene TRBJ2-5, with 10 bases aligning to TRBD2. The CDR3 extends over 19 amino acids. Per germline, CDR1 SGHTA and CDR2 FQGTGA. V gave up 1 base and J gave up 0 bases; unmatched junction bases: 11.

This chain connects TRBV5-1 to TRBJ2-1, with TRBD2 matching over 7 bases. Germline V gene sequence: CDR1 SGHRS, CDR2 YFSETQ. V shed 3 bases, J shed 0 bases, and the junction held 6 bases outside the gene matches. CDR3 length: 16 residues. CDR3 residues: CASSYDQRDSYNEQFF. As DNA, the CDR3 is TGCGCCAGCAGCTACGATCAGCGGGACTCCTACAATGAGCAGTTCTTC.

The chain recombines TRBV20-1 with TRBJ2-7, with a possible D match to TRBD2 (5 bases). Germline V gene sequence: CDR1 DFQATT, CDR2 SNEGSKA (reference sequence). With 0 bases removed from V and 8 bases from J, the gap between germline ends came to 20 bases. There are 15 residues in the CDR3. This chain's CDR3 is CSARDRTLGGLQQYF. The CDR3 nucleotides are TGCAGTGCTAGAGATCGAACCCTAGGCGGGCTCCAGCAGTACTTC.

The chain is built from TRBV5-1 and TRBJ2-3; 7 nucleotides align to TRBD2. The trim removed 2 bases at V and 6 bases at J, leaving 12 bases unmatched. The V gene's germline CDR1 is SGHRS and CDR2 YFSETQ. The CDR3 extends over 16 amino acids. CDR3 protein: CASSFGGRRGGDTQYF. DNA of the CDR3: TGCGCCAGCAGCTTTGGCGGGAGAAGAGGTGGGGATACGCAGTATTTT.